This TCR beta chain appears in the sequencing data of a study of T-cell reconstitution after alpha-beta-depleted transplantation in children. For TCRbeta, the library was prepared with unique molecular identifiers. TCRdb called the PCR reads again in MiXCR, with one record for every CDR3 protein. This repertoire shows about 610,000 distinct CDR3 sequences, roughly a tenth found once; its top ten account for roughly 4%. This CDR3 has 14 residues. V dropped 3 bases and J dropped 5 bases, with 12 bases sitting between them. Germline lookup yields CDR1 SGHTA and CDR2 FQGNSA. The chain recombines TRBV7-2 with TRBJ2-3, with D possibly TRBD2 on 6 matching bases. This clonotype originated in a human donor who donated a stem cell graft to a child with acute myeloid leukemia. Material: PBMCs from the stem cell graft donor, obtained from the stem cell graft. The CDR3 DNA is TGTGCCAGCAGCTTCGGGGGTACCCGAGATACGCAGTATTTT. This gives the protein CASSFGGTRDTQYF.